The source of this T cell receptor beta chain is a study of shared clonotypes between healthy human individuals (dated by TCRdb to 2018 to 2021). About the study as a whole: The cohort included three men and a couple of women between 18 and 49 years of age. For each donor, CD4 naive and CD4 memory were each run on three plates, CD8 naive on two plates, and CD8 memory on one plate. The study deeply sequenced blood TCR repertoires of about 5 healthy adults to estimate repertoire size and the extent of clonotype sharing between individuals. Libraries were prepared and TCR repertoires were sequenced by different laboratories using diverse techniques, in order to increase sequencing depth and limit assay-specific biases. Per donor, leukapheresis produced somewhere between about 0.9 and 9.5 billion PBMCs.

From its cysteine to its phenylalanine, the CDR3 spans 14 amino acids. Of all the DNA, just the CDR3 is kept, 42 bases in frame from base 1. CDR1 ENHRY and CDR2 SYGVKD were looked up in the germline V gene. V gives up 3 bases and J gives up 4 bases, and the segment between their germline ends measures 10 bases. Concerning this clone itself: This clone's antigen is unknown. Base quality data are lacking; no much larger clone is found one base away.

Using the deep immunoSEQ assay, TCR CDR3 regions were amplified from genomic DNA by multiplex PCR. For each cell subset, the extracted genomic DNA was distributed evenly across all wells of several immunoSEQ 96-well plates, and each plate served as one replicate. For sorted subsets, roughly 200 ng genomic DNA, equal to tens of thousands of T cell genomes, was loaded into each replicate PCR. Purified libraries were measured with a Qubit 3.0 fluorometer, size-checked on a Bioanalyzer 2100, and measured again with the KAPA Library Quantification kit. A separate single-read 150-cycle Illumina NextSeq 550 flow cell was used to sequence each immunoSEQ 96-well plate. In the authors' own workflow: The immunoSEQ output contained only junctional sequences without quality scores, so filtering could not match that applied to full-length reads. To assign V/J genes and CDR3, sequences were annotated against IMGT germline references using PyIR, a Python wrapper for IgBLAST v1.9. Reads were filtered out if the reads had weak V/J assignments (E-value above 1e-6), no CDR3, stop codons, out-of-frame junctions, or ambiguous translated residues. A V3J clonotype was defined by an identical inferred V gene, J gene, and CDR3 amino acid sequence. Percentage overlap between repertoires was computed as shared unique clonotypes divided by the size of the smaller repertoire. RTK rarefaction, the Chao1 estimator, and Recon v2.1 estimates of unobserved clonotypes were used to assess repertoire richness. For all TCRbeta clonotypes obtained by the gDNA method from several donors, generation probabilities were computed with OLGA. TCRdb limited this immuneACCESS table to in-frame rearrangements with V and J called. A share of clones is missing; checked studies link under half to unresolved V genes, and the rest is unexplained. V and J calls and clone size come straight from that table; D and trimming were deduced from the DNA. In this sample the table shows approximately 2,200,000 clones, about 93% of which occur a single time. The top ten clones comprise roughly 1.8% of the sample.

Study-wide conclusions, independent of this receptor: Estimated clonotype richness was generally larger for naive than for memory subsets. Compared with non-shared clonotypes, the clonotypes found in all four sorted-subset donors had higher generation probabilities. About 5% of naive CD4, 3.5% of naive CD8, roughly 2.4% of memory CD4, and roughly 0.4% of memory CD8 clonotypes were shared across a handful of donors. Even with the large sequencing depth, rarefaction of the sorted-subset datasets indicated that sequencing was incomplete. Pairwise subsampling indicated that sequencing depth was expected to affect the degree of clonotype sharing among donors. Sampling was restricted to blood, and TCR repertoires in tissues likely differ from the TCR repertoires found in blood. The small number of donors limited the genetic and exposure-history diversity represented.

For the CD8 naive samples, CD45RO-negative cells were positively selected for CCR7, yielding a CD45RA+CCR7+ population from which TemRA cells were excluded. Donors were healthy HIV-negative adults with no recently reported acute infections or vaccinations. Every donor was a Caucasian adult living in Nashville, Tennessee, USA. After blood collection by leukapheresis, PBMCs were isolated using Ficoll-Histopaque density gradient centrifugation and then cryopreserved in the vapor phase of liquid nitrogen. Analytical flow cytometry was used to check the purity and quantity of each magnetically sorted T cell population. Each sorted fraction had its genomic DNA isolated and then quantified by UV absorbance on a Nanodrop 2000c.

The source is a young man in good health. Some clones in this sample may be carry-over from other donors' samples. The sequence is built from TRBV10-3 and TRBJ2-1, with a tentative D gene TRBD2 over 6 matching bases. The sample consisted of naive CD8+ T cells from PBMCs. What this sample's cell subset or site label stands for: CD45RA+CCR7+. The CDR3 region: CAISEGLLYNEQFF. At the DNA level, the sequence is TGTGCCATCAGTGAAGGACTACTATACAATGAGCAGTTCTTC.